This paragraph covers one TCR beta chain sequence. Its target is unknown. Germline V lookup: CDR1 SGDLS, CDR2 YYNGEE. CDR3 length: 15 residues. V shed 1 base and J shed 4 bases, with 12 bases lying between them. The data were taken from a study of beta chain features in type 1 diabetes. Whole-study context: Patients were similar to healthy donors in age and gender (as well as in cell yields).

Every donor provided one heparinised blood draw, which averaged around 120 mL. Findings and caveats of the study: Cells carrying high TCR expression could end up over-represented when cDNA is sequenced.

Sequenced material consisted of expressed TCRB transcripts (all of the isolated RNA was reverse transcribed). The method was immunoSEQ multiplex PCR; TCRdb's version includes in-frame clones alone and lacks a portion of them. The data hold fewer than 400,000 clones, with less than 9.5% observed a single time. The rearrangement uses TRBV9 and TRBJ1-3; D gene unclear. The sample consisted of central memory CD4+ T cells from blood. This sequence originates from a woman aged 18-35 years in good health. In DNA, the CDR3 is TGTGCCAGCAGCGTATTGCCCGGCTCCGGAAACACCATATATTTT. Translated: CASSVLPGSGNTIYF.